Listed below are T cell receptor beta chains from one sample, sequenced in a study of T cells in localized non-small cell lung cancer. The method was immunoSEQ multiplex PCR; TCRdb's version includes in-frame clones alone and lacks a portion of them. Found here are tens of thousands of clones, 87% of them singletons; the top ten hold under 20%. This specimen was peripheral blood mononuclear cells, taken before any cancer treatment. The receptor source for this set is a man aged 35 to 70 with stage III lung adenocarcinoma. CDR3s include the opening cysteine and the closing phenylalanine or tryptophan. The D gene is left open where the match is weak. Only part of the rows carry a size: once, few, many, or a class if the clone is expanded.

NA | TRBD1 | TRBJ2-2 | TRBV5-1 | CASSSYRGIGGELFF | TGCGCCAGCAGCTCATACAGGGGGATTGGCGGGGAGCTGTTTTTT
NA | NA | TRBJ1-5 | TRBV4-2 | CASSPNRNSNQPQHF | TGTGCCAGCAGCCCTAACAGGAATAGCAATCAGCCCCAGCATTTT
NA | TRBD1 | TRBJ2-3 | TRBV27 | CASSRTGGWAGPDTQYF | TGTGCCAGCAGTCGGACAGGGGGCTGGGCTGGGCCAGATACGCAGTATTTT
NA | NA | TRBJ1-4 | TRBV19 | CASSISGIKKLFF | TGTGCCAGTAGTATTTCAGGGATCAAAAAACTGTTTTTT
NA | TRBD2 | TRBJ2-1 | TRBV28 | CASSRWTSGEEQFF | TGTGCCAGCAGTCGGTGGACTAGCGGGGAAGAGCAGTTCTTC
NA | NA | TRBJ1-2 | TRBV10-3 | CAISEPPNYGYTF | TGTGCCATCAGTGAACCCCCAAACTATGGCTACACCTTC
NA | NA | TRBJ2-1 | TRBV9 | CASSVRGRGARNEQFF | TGTGCCAGCAGCGTACGGGGCCGGGGGGCCCGCAATGAGCAGTTCTTC
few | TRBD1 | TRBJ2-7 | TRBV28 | CASITPGQGRLEQYF | TGTGCCAGCATTACCCCGGGACAGGGGAGATTAGAGCAGTACTTC
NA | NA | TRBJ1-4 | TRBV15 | CATSSIPMRAEKLFF | TGTGCCACCAGCAGCATACCCATGAGGGCTGAAAAACTGTTTTTT
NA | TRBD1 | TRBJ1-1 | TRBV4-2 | CASSQVPTGRTPEAFF | TGTGCCAGCAGCCAAGTCCCGACAGGGAGAACTCCTGAAGCTTTCTTT
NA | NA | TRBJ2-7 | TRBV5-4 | CASSLDRLEQYF | TGTGCCAGCAGCTTAGACAGACTCGAGCAGTACTTC
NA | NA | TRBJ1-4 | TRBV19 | CASIGGRANEKLFF | TGTGCCAGTATTGGGGGAAGAGCCAATGAAAAACTGTTTTTT
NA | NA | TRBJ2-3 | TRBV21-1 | CASSNYTIAADTQYF | TGTGCCAGCAGCAACTATACCATCGCTGCAGATACGCAGTATTTT
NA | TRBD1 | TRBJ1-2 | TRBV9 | CASSAGVWGQGMNGYTF | TGTGCCAGCAGCGCCGGAGTGTGGGGACAGGGTATGAATGGCTACACCTTC
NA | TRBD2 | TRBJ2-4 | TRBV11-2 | CASSLASSGGLAKNIQYF | TGTGCCAGCAGCTTAGCCTCTAGCGGGGGGCTAGCCAAAAACATTCAGTACTTC
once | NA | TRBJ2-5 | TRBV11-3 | CASSPGVKSEETQYF | TGTGCCAGCAGCCCGGGGGTTAAAAGTGAAGAGACCCAGTACTTC
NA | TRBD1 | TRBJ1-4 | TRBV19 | CASRNDREANEKLFF | TGTGCCAGTAGGAATGACAGGGAAGCTAATGAAAAACTGTTTTTT
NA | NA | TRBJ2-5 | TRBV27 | CASHSSRMGQETQYF | TGTGCTTCACATTCGTCCAGGATGGGTCAAGAGACCCAGTACTTC
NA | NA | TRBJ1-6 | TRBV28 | CASSLSGETASPLHF | TGTGCCAGCAGTTTGAGTGGGGAGACAGCTTCACCCCTCCACTTT
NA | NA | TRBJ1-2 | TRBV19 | CASKREPASDGYTF | TGTGCCAGTAAGAGAGAGCCGGCGAGTGATGGCTACACCTTC
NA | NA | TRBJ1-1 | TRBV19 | CASTRGRVEAFF | TGTGCCAGTACAAGAGGGAGGGTTGAAGCTTTCTTT
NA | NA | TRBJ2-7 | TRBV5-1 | CASSLDISYEQYF | TGCGCCAGCAGCTTGGACATATCCTACGAGCAGTACTTC
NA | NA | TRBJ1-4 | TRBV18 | CASSRGNEKLFF | TGTGCCAGCTCACGGGGTAATGAAAAACTGTTTTTT
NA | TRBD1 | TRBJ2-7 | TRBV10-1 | CASTPGQNSYEQYF | TGCGCCAGCACCCCGGGACAGAACTCCTACGAGCAGTACTTC
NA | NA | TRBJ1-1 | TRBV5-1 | CASSLAQGTEAFF | TGCGCCAGCAGCTTGGCCCAGGGAACCGAAGCTTTCTTT
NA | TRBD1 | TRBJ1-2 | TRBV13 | CASSSTGQGGIYGYTF | TGTGCCAGCAGCTCGACGGGGCAGGGGGGAATCTATGGCTACACCTTC
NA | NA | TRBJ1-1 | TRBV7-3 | CASSTGLNTEAFF | TGTGCCAGCAGCACAGGGCTGAACACTGAAGCTTTCTTT
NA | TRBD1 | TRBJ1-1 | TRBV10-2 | CASRLGQGNTEAFF | TGCGCCAGCAGATTAGGACAGGGGAACACTGAAGCTTTCTTT
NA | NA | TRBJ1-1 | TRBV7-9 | CASTYWGGNTEAFF | TGTGCCAGCACCTATTGGGGAGGTAACACTGAAGCTTTCTTT
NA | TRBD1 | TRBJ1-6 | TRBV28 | CASRTRDRVNSPLHF | TGTGCCAGCAGGACCAGGGACAGGGTGAATTCACCCCTCCACTTT
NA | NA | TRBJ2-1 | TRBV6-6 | CASSYEEGNEQFF | TGTGCCAGCAGTTACGAAGAAGGCAATGAGCAGTTCTTC
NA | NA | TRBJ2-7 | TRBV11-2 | CASSLGPVRWLYEQYF | TGTGCCAGCAGCTTAGGGCCTGTACGTTGGTTGTACGAGCAGTACTTC
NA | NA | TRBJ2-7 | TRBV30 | CACTGTLSYEQYF | TGTGCCTGTACAGGGACATTGTCCTACGAGCAGTACTTC
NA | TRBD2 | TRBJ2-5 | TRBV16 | CASSPAASGGTETQYF | TGTGCCAGCAGCCCCGCAGCTAGCGGGGGTACCGAGACCCAGTACTTC
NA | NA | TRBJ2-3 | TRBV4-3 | CASSQEAWRSPTDTQYF | TGCGCCAGCAGCCAGGAAGCCTGGCGGTCCCCCACAGATACGCAGTATTTT
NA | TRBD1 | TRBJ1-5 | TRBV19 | CASSTLGQGAFSQPQHF | TGTGCCAGTAGTACCTTGGGGCAGGGGGCCTTTTCTCAGCCCCAGCATTTT
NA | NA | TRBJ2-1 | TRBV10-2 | CASTGQNNEQFF | TGCGCCAGCACGGGCCAAAACAATGAGCAGTTCTTC
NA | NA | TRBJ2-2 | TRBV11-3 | CASSLRQSTGELFF | TGTGCCAGCAGCTTAAGACAGTCCACCGGGGAGCTGTTTTTT
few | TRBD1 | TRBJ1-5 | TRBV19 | CASRGWDRGINQPQHF | TGTGCCAGTAGGGGATGGGACAGGGGTATCAATCAGCCCCAGCATTTT
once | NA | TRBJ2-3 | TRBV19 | CASSSQAGVDTQYF | TGTGCCAGTAGTAGCCAGGCAGGGGTAGATACGCAGTATTTT